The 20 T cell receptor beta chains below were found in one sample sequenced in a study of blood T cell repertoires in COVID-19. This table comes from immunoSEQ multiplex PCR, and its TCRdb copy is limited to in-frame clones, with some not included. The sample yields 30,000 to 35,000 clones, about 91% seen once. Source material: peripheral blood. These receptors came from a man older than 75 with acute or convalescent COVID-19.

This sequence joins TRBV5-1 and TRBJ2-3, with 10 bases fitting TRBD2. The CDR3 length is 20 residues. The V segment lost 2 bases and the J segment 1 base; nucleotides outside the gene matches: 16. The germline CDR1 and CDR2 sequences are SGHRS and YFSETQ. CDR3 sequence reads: CASSLSGVAGGSVGTDTQYF. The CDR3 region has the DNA TGCGCCAGCAGCTTATCCGGGGTAGCGGGAGGAAGTGTGGGCACAGATACGCAGTATTTT.

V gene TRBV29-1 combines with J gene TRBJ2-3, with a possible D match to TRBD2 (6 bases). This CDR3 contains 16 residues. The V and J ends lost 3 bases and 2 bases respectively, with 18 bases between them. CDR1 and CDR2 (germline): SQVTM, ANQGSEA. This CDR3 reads CSVEGDSSGNTDTQYF. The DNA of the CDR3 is TGCAGCGTTGAGGGGGACTCATCGGGGAACACAGATACGCAGTATTTT.

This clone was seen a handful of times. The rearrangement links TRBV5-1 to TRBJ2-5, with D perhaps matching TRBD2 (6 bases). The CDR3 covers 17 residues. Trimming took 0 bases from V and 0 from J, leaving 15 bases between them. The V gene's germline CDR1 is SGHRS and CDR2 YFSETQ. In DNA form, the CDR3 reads TGCGCCAGCAGCTTGGGGTTTGGAGGGGAGGACCAAGAGACCCAGTACTTC. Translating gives CASSLGFGGEDQETQYF.

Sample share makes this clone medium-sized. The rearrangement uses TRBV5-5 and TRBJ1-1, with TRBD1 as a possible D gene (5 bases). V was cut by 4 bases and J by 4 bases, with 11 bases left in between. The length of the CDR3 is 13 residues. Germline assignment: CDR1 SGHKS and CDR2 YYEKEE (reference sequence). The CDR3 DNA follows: TGTGCCAGCAGCACCCGAAGGGGCACTGAAGCTTTCTTT. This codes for CASSTRRGTEAFF.

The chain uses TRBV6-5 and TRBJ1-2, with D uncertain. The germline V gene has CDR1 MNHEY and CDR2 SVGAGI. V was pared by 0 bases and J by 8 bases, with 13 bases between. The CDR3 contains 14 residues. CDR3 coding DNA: TGTGCCAGCAGTTACTCGCTAGAGAACCGGGGCTACACCTTC. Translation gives CASSYSLENRGYTF.

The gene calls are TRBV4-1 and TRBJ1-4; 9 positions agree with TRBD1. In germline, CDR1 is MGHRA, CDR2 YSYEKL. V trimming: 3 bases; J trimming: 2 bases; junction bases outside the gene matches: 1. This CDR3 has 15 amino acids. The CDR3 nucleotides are TGCGCCAGCAGCCAGGGGACAGGGACTAATGAAAAACTGTTTTTT. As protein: CASSQGTGTNEKLFF.

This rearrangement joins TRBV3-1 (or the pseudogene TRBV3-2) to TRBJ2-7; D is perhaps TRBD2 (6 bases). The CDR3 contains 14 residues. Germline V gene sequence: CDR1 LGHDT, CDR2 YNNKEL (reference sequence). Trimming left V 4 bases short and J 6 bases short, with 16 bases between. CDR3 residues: CASSLNVLASEQYF. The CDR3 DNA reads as TGTGCCAGCAGCCTCAACGTCCTAGCGAGCGAGCAGTACTTC.

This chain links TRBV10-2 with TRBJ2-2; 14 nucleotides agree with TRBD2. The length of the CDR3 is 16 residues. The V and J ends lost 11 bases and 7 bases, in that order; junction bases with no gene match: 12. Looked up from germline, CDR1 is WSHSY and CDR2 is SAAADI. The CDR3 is CAAERGLAGEGGELFF. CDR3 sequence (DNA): TGCGCCGCCGAGAGGGGACTAGCGGGAGAGGGCGGGGAGCTGTTTTTT.

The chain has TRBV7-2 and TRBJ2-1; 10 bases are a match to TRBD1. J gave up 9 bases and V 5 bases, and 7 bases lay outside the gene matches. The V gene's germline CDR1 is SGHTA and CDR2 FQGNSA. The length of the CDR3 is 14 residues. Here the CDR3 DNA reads TGTGCCAGCAGCCACGGACAGGGGGGTAGTGAGCAGTTCTTC. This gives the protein CASSHGQGGSEQFF.

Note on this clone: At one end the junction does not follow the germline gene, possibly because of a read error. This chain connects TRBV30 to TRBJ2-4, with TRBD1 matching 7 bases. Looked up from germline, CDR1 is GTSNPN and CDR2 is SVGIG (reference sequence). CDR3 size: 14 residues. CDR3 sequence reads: CAWSTGTARNIQYF. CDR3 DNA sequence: TGTGCCTGGAGTACCGGGACAGCCAGAAACATTCAGTACTTC.

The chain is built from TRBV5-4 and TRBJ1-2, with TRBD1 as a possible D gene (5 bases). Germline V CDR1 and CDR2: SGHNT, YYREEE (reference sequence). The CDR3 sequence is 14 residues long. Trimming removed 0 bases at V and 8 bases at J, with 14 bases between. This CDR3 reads CASSLGGRLLGYTF. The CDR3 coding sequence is TGTGCCAGCAGCTTGGGGGGCAGATTATTAGGCTACACCTTC.

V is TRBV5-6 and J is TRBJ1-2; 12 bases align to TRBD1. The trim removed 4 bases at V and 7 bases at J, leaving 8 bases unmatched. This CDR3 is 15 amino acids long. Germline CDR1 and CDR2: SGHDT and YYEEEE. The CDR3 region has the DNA TGTGCCAGCAGCGTTCCGGGACAGGGGGCTAGTGGCTACACCTTC. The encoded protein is CASSVPGQGASGYTF.

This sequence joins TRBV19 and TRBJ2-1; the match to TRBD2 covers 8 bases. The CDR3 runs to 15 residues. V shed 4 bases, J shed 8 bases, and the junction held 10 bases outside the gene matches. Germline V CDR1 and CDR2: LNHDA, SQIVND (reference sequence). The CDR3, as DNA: TGTGCCAGTAGTACAGGAGCTAGCGGGTCCGATGAGCAGTTCTTC. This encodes CASSTGASGSDEQFF. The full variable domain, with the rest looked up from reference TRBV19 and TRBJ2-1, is DGGITQSPKYLFRKEGQNVTLSCEQNLNHDAMYWYRQDPGQGLRLIYYSQIVNDFQKGDIAEGYSVSREKKESFPLTVTSAQKNPTAFYLCASSTGASGSDEQFFGPGTRLTVL.

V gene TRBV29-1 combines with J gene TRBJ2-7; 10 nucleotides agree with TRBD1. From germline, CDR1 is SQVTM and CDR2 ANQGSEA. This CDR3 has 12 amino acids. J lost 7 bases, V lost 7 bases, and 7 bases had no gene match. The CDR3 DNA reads TGCAGCGGCAGACAGGGGGCAGGAGAGCAGTACTTC. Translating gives CSGRQGAGEQYF.

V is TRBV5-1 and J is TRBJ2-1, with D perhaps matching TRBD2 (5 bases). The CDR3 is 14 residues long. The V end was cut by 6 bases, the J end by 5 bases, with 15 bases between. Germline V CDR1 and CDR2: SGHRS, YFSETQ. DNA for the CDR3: TGCGCCAGCATCCCAGGCGGGTTGGACAATGAGCAGTTCTTC. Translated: CASIPGGLDNEQFF.

Here the CDR3 reads CASGQSGATEAFF. For the CDR3, the DNA is TGTGCCAGCGGGCAATCGGGAGCCACTGAAGCTTTCTTT. The gene calls are TRBV11-3 and TRBJ1-1; D remains unclear. This CDR3 region has 13 residues. V gave up 8 bases and J gave up 4 bases, with 14 bases separating them. Per germline, CDR1 SGHNT and CDR2 YENEEA.

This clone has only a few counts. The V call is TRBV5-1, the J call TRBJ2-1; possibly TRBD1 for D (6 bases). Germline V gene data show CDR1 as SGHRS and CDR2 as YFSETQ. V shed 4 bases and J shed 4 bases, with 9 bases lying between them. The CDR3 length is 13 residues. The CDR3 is CASSQDSYNEQFF. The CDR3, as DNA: TGCGCCAGCAGCCAGGACAGTTACAATGAGCAGTTCTTC.

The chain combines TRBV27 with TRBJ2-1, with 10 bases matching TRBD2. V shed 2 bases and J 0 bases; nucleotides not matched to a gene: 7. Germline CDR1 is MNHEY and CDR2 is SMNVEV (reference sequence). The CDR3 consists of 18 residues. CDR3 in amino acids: CASSLRRTSGSSYNEQFF. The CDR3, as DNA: TGTGCCAGCAGTTTACGGAGGACTAGCGGATCCTCCTACAATGAGCAGTTCTTC.

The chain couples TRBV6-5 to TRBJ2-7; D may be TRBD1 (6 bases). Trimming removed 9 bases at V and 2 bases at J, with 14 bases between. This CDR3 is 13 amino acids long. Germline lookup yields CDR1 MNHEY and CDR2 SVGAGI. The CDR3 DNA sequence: TGTGCCAGTAAGACAGGCCTGGCCTACGAGCAGTACTTC. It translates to CASKTGLAYEQYF.

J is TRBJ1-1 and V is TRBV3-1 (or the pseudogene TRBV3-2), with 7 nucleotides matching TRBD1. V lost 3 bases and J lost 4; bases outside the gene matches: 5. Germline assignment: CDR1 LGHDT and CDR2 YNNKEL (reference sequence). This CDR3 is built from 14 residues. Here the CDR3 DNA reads TGTGCCAGCAGCCAGACAGGGTCAGCCACTGAAGCTTTCTTT. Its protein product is CASSQTGSATEAFF.